This T cell receptor beta chain derives from a study of siplizumab effects on memory and regulatory T cells. Findings and limits, study-wide: Assignment to unstimulated subsets succeeded for only a minor fraction of the alloreactive clones. Naive T cells were seemingly more diverse than memory cells, and major contributions to the alloresponse seemed to be made by them. The suppressive capacity of proliferating Tregs from siplizumab cultures remained unconfirmed.

Germline V gene sequence: CDR1 MDHEN, CDR2 SYDVKM. This CDR3 is built from 15 residues. The germline V and J ends were trimmed by 8 bases and 4 bases, with 18 bases remaining between them. Sequencing of each sample assayed 95,000 to 100,000 TCR templates. Repertoires were generated with immunoSEQ multiplex PCR, while TCRdb's copy carries only in-frame clones and drops some. The table includes some 65,000 clones, 88% detected once. This clone was recorded a few times. Its antigen is not identified. This rearrangement joins TRBV28 to TRBJ1-5, with D perhaps TRBD1 (6 bases). This receptor was identified in a human donor in good health. Source material: Tregs sorted from blood. The CDR3 protein is CASGQSPQGNQPQHF. The CDR3 DNA is TGTGCCAGCGGACAGTCCCCTCAAGGGAATCAGCCCCAGCATTTT.